This TCR beta chain was identified during a study of technical replicates of blood from a handful of donors. Germline V lookup: CDR1 SGHRS, CDR2 YFSETQ. There are 14 residues in the CDR3. Trimming stripped 1 base from V and 3 bases from J, with 8 bases between. Here immunoSEQ multiplex PCR was the method, and the copy in TCRdb shows in-frame clones only, minus some. Counted here are more than 75,000 clones, 93% occurring once; the ten biggest clones make up 0.24%. The source is a human donor in good health. This chain links TRBV5-1 with TRBJ1-5; D possibly corresponds to TRBD1 (5 bases). The sample comprised T cells isolated from PBMCs. This CDR3 reads CASSLSRDNQPQHF. The CDR3, as DNA: TGCGCCAGCAGCTTGAGCAGGGACAATCAGCCCCAGCATTTT.